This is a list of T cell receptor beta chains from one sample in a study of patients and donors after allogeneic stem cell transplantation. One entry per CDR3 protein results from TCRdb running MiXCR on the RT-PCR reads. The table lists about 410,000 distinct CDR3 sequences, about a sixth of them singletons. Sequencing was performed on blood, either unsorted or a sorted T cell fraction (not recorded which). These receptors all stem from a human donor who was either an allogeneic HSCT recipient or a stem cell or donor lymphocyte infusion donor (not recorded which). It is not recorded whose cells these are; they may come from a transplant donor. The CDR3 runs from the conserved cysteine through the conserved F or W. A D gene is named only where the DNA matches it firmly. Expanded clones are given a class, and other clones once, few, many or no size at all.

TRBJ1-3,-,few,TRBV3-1,TGTGCCAGCGGACGATGGGGTGCTGGAAACACCATATATTTT,CASGRWGAGNTIYF
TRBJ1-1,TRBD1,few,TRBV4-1,TGCGCCAGCAGCCAAGGACAGGGGGCAGGTGGTGAAGCTTTCTTT,CASSQGQGAGGEAFF
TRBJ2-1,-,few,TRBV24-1,TGTGCCACCCGCCACAGGGATGCTGAGCAGTTCTTC,CATRHRDAEQFF
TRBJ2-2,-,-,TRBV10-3,TGTGCCATCTACAGGGAGGTATCCACCGGGGAGCTGTTTTTT,CAIYREVSTGELFF
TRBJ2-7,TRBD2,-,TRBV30,TGTGCCTGGAGTCGGGAGGTCTACGAGCAGTACTTC,CAWSREVYEQYF
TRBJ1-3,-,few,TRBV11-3,TGTGCCAGCAGCTTACTGGGCTCTGGAAACACCATATATTTT,CASSLLGSGNTIYF
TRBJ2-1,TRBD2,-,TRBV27,TGTGCCAGCCGTAGGCTAGCGGGATCCGGTGAGCAGTTCTTC,CASRRLAGSGEQFF
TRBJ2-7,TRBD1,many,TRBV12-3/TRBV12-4,TGTGCCAGCAGCCTTGACAGGGGCTCCGAGCAGTACTTC,CASSLDRGSEQYF
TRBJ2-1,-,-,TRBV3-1,TGTGCCAGCAGCCCTTCAGCGGGTGAGCAGTTCTTC,CASSPSAGEQFF
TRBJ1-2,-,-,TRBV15,TGTGCCACCAGCAGAGTAGGCAGAGAGAACTACACCTTC,CATSRVGRENYTF
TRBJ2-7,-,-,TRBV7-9,TGTGCCAGCGGCCTCCAGAGTATCAGCAACGAGCAGTACTTC,CASGLQSISNEQYF
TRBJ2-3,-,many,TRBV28,TGTGCCAGCAGTGGGGATACAGATACGCAGTATTTT,CASSGDTDTQYF
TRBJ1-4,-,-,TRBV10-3,TGTGCCATCAGTGAGCGGGGGATACATGAAAAACTGTTTTTT,CAISERGIHEKLFF
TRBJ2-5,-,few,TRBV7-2,TGTGCCAGCAGCTTAGTGCCGGGAAGGGAGACCCAGTACTTC,CASSLVPGRETQYF
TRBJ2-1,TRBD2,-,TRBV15,TGTGCCACCAGCATCATTCCAACTAGCGGGAGTTACAATGAGCAGTTCTTC,CATSIIPTSGSYNEQFF
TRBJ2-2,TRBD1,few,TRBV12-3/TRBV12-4,TGTGCCAGCATAATAGACAGGGGGGGCGGGGAGCTGTTTTTT,CASIIDRGGGELFF
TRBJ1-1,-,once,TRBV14,TGTGCCAGCAGCCGGTACTCCATGAACACTGAAGCTTCCTTT,CASSRYSMNTEASF
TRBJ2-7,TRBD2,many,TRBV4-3,TGCGCCAGCAGCCAATCCCCCGGGACTAGCGGGCTGAACGAGCAGTACTTC,CASSQSPGTSGLNEQYF
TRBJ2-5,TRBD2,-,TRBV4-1,TGCGCCAGCAGCCAAGTGGGGGGGGTGGAAGAGACCCAGTACTTC,CASSQVGGVEETQYF
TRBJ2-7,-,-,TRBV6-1,TGTGCCAGCAGCCCCCCTAGAGTAAGCTCCTACGAGCAGTACTTC,CASSPPRVSSYEQYF
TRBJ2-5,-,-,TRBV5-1,TGCGCCAGCAGCTTGGCCCGTGGAGACGGCGAGACCCAGTACTTC,CASSLARGDGETQYF
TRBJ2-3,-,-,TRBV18,TGTGCCAGCTCACCACTTGGGACCAAGGTTAGCACAGATACGCAGTATTTT,CASSPLGTKVSTDTQYF
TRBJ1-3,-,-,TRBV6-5,TGTGCCAGCAGTTACTCGGTCCAGGGTGGTGGCACCATATATTTT,CASSYSVQGGGTIYF
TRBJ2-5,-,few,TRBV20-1,TGCAGTGCGCCACGGGACGGCGTGACAGGGACCCAGTACTTC,CSAPRDGVTGTQYF
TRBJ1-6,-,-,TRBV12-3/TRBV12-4,TGTGCCAGCAGTTTTCCGAATTCACCCCTCCACTTT,CASSFPNSPLHF
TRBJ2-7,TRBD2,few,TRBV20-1,TGCAGTGCGCGGGGGGGTAACTACGAGCAGTACTTC,CSARGGNYEQYF
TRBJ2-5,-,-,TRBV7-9,TGTGCCAGCAGCTTAGCGGCCAGCGGCGAGACCCAGTACTTC,CASSLAASGETQYF
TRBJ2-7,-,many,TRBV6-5,TGTGCCAGCAGTTACTCGAAAGCCGGGACTCACCTCTACGAGCAGTACTTC,CASSYSKAGTHLYEQYF
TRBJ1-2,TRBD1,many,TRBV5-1,TGCGCCAGCAGCTCGGGGACAGGGGCTAACTATGGCTACACCTTC,CASSSGTGANYGYTF
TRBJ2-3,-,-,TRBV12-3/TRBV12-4,TGTGCCAGCAGCTTACTCGACCTACATTACACAGATACGCAGTATTTT,CASSLLDLHYTDTQYF
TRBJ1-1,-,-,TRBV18,TGTGCCAGCTCACCAGGGGGGCAGAACACTGAAGCTTTCTTT,CASSPGGQNTEAFF
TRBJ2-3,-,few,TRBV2,TGTGCCAGCAGTGAAGGGGGGGCCCGAGGTACGCAGTATTTT,CASSEGGARGTQYF
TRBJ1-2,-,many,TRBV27,TGTGCCAGCAGCCCATTTATGATGTGGGGAGACCCGCCCTATGGCTACACCTTC,CASSPFMMWGDPPYGYTF
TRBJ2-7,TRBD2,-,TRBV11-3,TGTGCCAGCAGCCCCCGAACGGGGGGCTCCTACGAGCAGTACTTC,CASSPRTGGSYEQYF
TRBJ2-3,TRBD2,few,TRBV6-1,TGTGCCAGCAGTGCTAGCGGGAGTTTCACAGATACGCAGTATTTT,CASSASGSFTDTQYF
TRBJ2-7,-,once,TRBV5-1,TGCGCCAGCAGCTTGAAACCGGGACACCAGTACTTC,CASSLKPGHQYF
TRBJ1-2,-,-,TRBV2,TGTGCCAGCAGTGAGGGGCAGGCATCCCCCTTTGGCTACACCTTC,CASSEGQASPFGYTF
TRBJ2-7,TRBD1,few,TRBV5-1,TGCGCCAGCAGAGGGACAGGCCATGTTACCTACGAGCAGTACTTC,CASRGTGHVTYEQYF
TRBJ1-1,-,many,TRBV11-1,TGTGCCAGCAGCCGCAACAGGGCCATGAACACTGAAGCTTTCTTT,CASSRNRAMNTEAFF
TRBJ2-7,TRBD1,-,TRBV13,TGTGCCAGCAGGAAGACAGGGGAGAGGTACGAGCAGTACTTC,CASRKTGERYEQYF
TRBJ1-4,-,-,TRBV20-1,TGCAGTGCTAGAGGGGACCAGGGAAAACTGTTTTTT,CSARGDQGKLFF
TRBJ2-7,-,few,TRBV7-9,TGTGCCAGCAGCTTATTCGGCTCCTACGAGCAGTACTTC,CASSLFGSYEQYF
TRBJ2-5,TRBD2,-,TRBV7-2,TGTGCCAGCAGCTTAGTTTGGCGGGGGGAAGAGACCCAGTACTTC,CASSLVWRGEETQYF
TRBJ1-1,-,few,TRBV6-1,TGTGCCAGCACTCGCAGGGCGATACTGCCTACTGAAGCTTTCTTT,CASTRRAILPTEAFF